Each of the 32 T cell receptor beta chains below was sequenced from the same sample in a study of T cell repertoires in cytomegalovirus infection. For these receptors, no antigen is known. From the reads, TCRdb called clonotypes with MiXCR, one entry per CDR3 protein. Here the sample spans approximately 730,000 distinct CDR3 sequences, roughly a third being singletons. This specimen was cultured PBMCs, taken from culture after CMV antigen stimulation. These receptors all stem from a human donor in good health (CMV status not recorded). Some clones in this sample may be carry-over from other donors' samples.

The rearrangement links TRBV5-6 to TRBJ1-5; the match to TRBD1 covers 7 bases. The germline CDR1 and CDR2 sequences are SGHDT and YYEEEE. The V gene end was trimmed by 0 bases and the J gene end by 0 bases; junction bases not matched to a gene: 3. This CDR3 region has 16 residues. The CDR3 DNA is TGTGCCAGCAGCTTGGGGGACAGACATAGCAATCAGCCCCAGCATTTT. Translated: CASSLGDRHSNQPQHF.

This clonotype was counted a few times. The chain recombines TRBV5-1 with TRBJ1-3; D is unresolved. In germline, CDR1 is SGHRS, CDR2 YFSETQ. The CDR3 spans 14 residues. Between the trimmed V and J ends, which lost 2 bases and 4 bases, there was a span of 10 bases. The DNA of the CDR3 is TGCGCCAGCAGCTTCTGGGGAGCAGGAAACACCATATATTTT. Protein: CASSFWGAGNTIYF.

V usage is TRBV27 and J usage is TRBJ2-1; a possible D gene is TRBD2 (5 bases). This CDR3 contains 16 residues. CDR1 MNHEY and CDR2 SMNVEV come from the germline V gene (reference sequence). Trimming removed 0 bases from V and 2 bases from J, with 11 bases in between. This CDR3 is CASSLSVGAAYNEQFF. CDR3 nucleotides: TGTGCCAGCAGTTTATCGGTGGGAGCCGCCTACAATGAGCAGTTCTTC.

The table lists this clonotype with a few counts. This chain joins TRBV7-9 and TRBJ2-1; 10 nucleotides align to TRBD2. Germline CDR1 is SEHNR and CDR2 is FQNEAQ (reference sequence). V was pared by 2 bases and J by 8 bases, with 12 bases of the junction left unmatched. This CDR3 is built from 17 residues. The CDR3 spells CASSLRHPGLALDEQFF. Here the CDR3 DNA reads TGTGCCAGCAGCTTACGACATCCGGGACTAGCGTTGGATGAGCAGTTCTTC. Filled out from reference TRBV7-9 and TRBJ2-1, the complete variable domain reads DTGVSQNPRHKITKRGQNVTFRCDPISEHNRLYWYRQTLGQGPEFLTYFQNEAQLEKSRLLSDRFSAERPKGSFSTLEIQRTEQGDSAMYLCASSLRHPGLALDEQFFGPGTRLTVL.

In this sample, this clonotype turned up a few times. V and J are TRBV5-1 and TRBJ1-6, with 7 bases that match TRBD1. V was pared by 6 bases and J by 7 bases, with 10 bases of the junction left unmatched. Looked up from germline, CDR1 is SGHRS and CDR2 is YFSETQ. The CDR3 runs 15 residues. The CDR3 sequence is CASNARTGGNSPLHF. The CDR3 DNA reads TGCGCCAGCAACGCCAGGACAGGAGGAAATTCACCCCTCCACTTT. The full variable domain, with the rest looked up from reference TRBV5-1 and TRBJ1-6, is KAGVTQTPRYLIKTRGQQVTLSCSPISGHRSVSWYQQTPGQGLQFLFEYFSETQRNKGNFPGRFSGRQFSNSRSEMNVSTLELGDSALYLCASNARTGGNSPLHFGNGTRLTVT.

The V call is TRBV29-1, the J call TRBJ2-7; 7 nucleotides agree with TRBD1. Unmatched junction bases numbered 9, after V lost 7 bases and J lost 0 bases. The CDR3 extends over 14 amino acids. Germline V gives CDR1 SQVTM, CDR2 ANQGSEA. In DNA, the CDR3 is TGCAGCGCCAGGGGGTCCGTCAGCTCCTACGAGCAGTACTTC. It specifies CSARGSVSSYEQYF.

The rearrangement joins TRBV6-6 to TRBJ2-7, with D perhaps matching TRBD1 (6 bases). CDR1 is MNHNY, CDR2 SVGAGI, per germline (reference sequence). The CDR3 contains 14 residues. V shed 6 bases and J shed 2 bases, with 14 bases lying between them. The CDR3 sequence is CASRPTGPTYEQYF. DNA of the CDR3: TGTGCCAGCAGACCGACAGGTCCTACCTACGAGCAGTACTTC.

The V gene is TRBV7-8, the J gene TRBJ1-5, with TRBD1 as a possible D gene (6 bases). The CDR3 is 17 amino acids. V was trimmed by 4 bases and J by 1 base, leaving 17 bases between them. Germline loops: CDR1 SGHVS, CDR2 FQNEAQ. CDR3 region: CASSSNRGLRSNQPQHF. The CDR3 bases are TGTGCCAGCAGCTCCAATAGGGGGTTAAGGAGCAATCAGCCCCAGCATTTT.

The genes are TRBV4-1 and TRBJ2-2, with a tentative D call TRBD1 (7 bases). Germline CDR1 and CDR2: MGHRA and YSYEKL. V was trimmed by 0 bases and J by 4 bases, leaving 12 bases between them. The CDR3 runs to 16 residues. The CDR3 nucleotides read TGCGCCAGCAGCCAAGAGGAGGGGGCGGGCACCGGGGAGCTGTTTTTT. Encoded protein: CASSQEEGAGTGELFF.

This chain joins TRBV6-6 and TRBJ1-1, with D hard to call. Germline CDR1 reads MNHNY; CDR2 reads SVGAGI (reference sequence). Trimming took 5 bases from V and 10 from J, leaving 17 bases between them. The CDR3 covers 13 residues. This CDR3 reads CASSQPPAVGAFF. CDR3 nucleotide sequence: TGTGCCAGCAGTCAACCTCCGGCTGTTGGAGCTTTCTTT.

This clonotype was seen many times. V is TRBV7-2 and J is TRBJ1-1, with 9 bases aligning to TRBD1. After removal of 4 bases from V and 7 bases from J, the junction contained 4 bases not matched to a gene. This CDR3 has 13 residues. Germline V gene lookup returns CDR1 SGHTA and CDR2 FQGNSA. The CDR3, as DNA: TGTGCCAGCAGCTCGGGACAGGGAAATGAAGCTTTCTTT. Amino acid sequence: CASSSGQGNEAFF. Complete variable domain (other parts from reference TRBV7-2 and TRBJ1-1): GAGVSQSPSNKVTEKGKDVELRCDPISGHTALYWYRQSLGQGLEFLIYFQGNSAPDKSGLPSDRFSAERTGGSVSTLTIQRTQQEDSAVYLCASSSGQGNEAFFGQGTRLTVV.

This clonotype came up many times. The V call is TRBV7-6, the J call TRBJ2-1, with TRBD1 matching 12 bases. The CDR3 loop spans 16 amino acids. Germline lookup yields CDR1 SGHVS and CDR2 FNYEAQ. V was clipped by 4 bases and J by 7 bases; unmatched bases: 8. CDR3 nucleotide sequence: TGTGCCAGCAGCTCCCCCGGGACAGGGGGCTTGAATGAGCAGTTCTTC. Translated: CASSSPGTGGLNEQFF.

The chain is built from TRBV20-1 and TRBJ1-2; the D is unclear. CDR1 and CDR2 from the germline V gene are DFQATT and SNEGSKA (reference sequence). V dropped 0 bases and J dropped 6 bases, with 17 bases sitting between them. The CDR3 loop spans 15 amino acids. CDR3 sequence reads: CSARDGRDRPHGYTF. In DNA form, the CDR3 reads TGCAGTGCTAGAGATGGACGGGATCGCCCCCATGGCTACACCTTC.

The chain recombines TRBV6-2 or TRBV6-3 with TRBJ2-1; D may be TRBD1 (6 bases). Germline CDR1 and CDR2: MNHEY and SVGEGT. CDR3 length equals 13 residues. Trimming left V 2 bases short and J 8 bases short, with 10 bases between. The chain's CDR3 is CASSYTGTYEQFF. CDR3 coding DNA: TGTGCCAGCAGTTACACAGGGACGTATGAGCAGTTCTTC.

J is TRBJ2-1 and V is TRBV13; D remains unclear. The CDR3 loop spans 13 amino acids. V dropped 2 bases and J dropped 5 bases, with 7 bases sitting between them. Germline V gene lookup returns CDR1 PRHDT and CDR2 FYEKMQ (reference sequence). CDR3 sequence reads: CASSLPNDNEQFF. Written as DNA, the CDR3 is TGTGCCAGCAGCTTACCCAATGACAATGAGCAGTTCTTC.

The genes are TRBV2 and TRBJ1-5; D is undetermined. Germline CDR1 reads SNHLY; CDR2 reads FYNNEI. The CDR3 extends over 12 amino acids. The ends were cut back, 10 bases at V and 7 bases at J, with 14 bases in the middle. The chain's CDR3 is CATSNPGQPQHF. CDR3 bases: TGTGCCACTTCAAACCCGGGCCAGCCCCAGCATTTT.

This clonotype was observed a few times. The J gene is TRBJ1-2, the V gene TRBV7-2; D might be TRBD1 (6 bases). CDR1 is SGHTA, CDR2 FQGNSA, per germline. Trimming pared 1 base from V and 14 bases from J, leaving 14 bases between. The CDR3 sequence is 12 residues long. CDR3 protein: CASSLDRAGKTF. CDR3 in DNA: TGTGCCAGCAGCTTAGACAGGGCGGGCAAAACCTTC.

This clonotype was seen more than once but under ten times. The chain combines TRBV7-8 with TRBJ2-7; tentative D call: TRBD1 (6 bases). Germline values: CDR1 SGHVS, CDR2 FQNEAQ. The CDR3 runs 17 residues. V gave up 4 bases and J gave up 2 bases, with 21 bases separating them. The CDR3 DNA is TGTGCCAGCAGCTCGGAACCCAGGGAACAGGGCACCTACGAGCAGTACTTC. Amino acids: CASSSEPREQGTYEQYF.

This rearrangement joins TRBV4-2 to TRBJ2-5, with D perhaps assigned TRBD1 or TRBD2 (5 bases each). Germline values: CDR1 LGHNA, CDR2 YNFKEQ. The length of the CDR3 is 16 residues. Between the trimmed V and J ends, which lost 0 bases and 4 bases, there was a span of 15 bases. The CDR3 sequence: CASSQERRQGGETQYF. CDR3 bases: TGTGCCAGCAGCCAAGAGAGGAGGCAGGGCGGAGAGACCCAGTACTTC.

The V and J genes are TRBV10-3 and TRBJ1-3; D is unresolved. Trimming shortened V by 8 bases and J by 0 bases, and 5 bases separated the two germline ends. This CDR3 region has 12 residues. In germline, CDR1 is ENHRY, CDR2 SYGVKD. As DNA, the CDR3 is TGTGCCATCGAGAGCTCTGGAAACACCATATATTTT. Protein sequence: CAIESSGNTIYF.

The V gene is TRBV6-5, the J gene TRBJ1-1; D perhaps matches TRBD1 (5 bases). The CDR3 covers 13 residues. Germline lookup yields CDR1 MNHEY and CDR2 SVGAGI. The V and J ends lost 2 bases and 6 bases respectively, with 10 bases between them. The CDR3 nucleotides read TGTGCCAGCAGTTACCTAGGGACCCCTGAAGCTTTCTTT. Its protein is CASSYLGTPEAFF.

The chain couples TRBV12-3 or TRBV12-4 to TRBJ2-7; D not resolved. The CDR3 has 14 amino acids. V was pared by 5 bases and J by 2 bases, with 13 bases between. The CDR3 here is CASSPLLGAYEQYF. CDR3 nucleotides: TGTGCCAGCAGTCCCCTCCTAGGAGCCTACGAGCAGTACTTC.

This chain uses TRBV4-3 with TRBJ2-5; 7 bases fit TRBD1. Looked up from germline, CDR1 is LGHNA and CDR2 is YSLEER. After removal of 3 bases from V and 5 bases from J, the junction contained 9 bases not matched to a gene. CDR3 length equals 15 residues. CDR3 in DNA: TGCGCCAGCAGCCAGGGGTTCCGGGACAGTGAGACCCAGTACTTC. Translating gives CASSQGFRDSETQYF.

This chain joins TRBV7-2 and TRBJ2-4; maybe TRBD2 (5 bases). This CDR3 region has 14 residues. V was trimmed by 5 bases and J by 6 bases, leaving 14 bases between them. Germline V gives CDR1 SGHTA, CDR2 FQGNSA. CDR3: CASSLQLGGNIQYF. CDR3 DNA: TGTGCCAGCAGCCTACAACTAGGAGGAAACATTCAGTACTTC.

The rearrangement uses TRBV7-2 and TRBJ1-3; D not certain. CDR3 size: 14 residues. Germline V gene data show CDR1 as SGHTA and CDR2 as FQGNSA. The V gene lost 6 bases and the J gene lost 3 bases, with 12 bases spanning the gap. The CDR3 spells CASRRAAGGNTIYF. The CDR3 nucleotides are TGTGCCAGCAGAAGGGCGGCTGGTGGAAACACCATATATTTT.

The rearrangement uses TRBV6-5 and TRBJ2-2; a possible D gene is TRBD2 (5 bases). Germline assignment: CDR1 MNHEY and CDR2 SVGAGI. CDR3 length equals 16 residues. Trimming removed 0 bases at V and 6 bases at J, with 14 bases between. CDR3 in DNA: TGTGCCAGCAGTTACTCGCCGGGGATTGGGTCCGGGGAGCTGTTTTTT. Translation: CASSYSPGIGSGELFF.

The CDR3 reads CASKLGGRYEQYF. In DNA form, the CDR3 reads TGTGCCAGCAAATTAGGGGGCAGGTACGAGCAGTACTTC. This chain joins TRBV28 and TRBJ2-7; TRBD1 matches at 7 bases. The CDR3 loop spans 13 amino acids. The V segment lost 7 bases and the J segment 4 bases; nucleotides outside the gene matches: 7. CDR1 is MDHEN and CDR2 is SYDVKM in the germline V gene.

This clonotype was observed a few times. The rearrangement uses TRBV2 and TRBJ1-6; 11 bases are shared with TRBD1. The CDR3 is made up of 17 amino acids. The trim removed 6 bases at V and 10 bases at J, leaving 14 bases unmatched. Looked up from germline, CDR1 is SNHLY and CDR2 is FYNNEI. The CDR3 region is CASSLEYPGQGGSPLHF. In DNA form, the CDR3 reads TGTGCCAGCAGCCTGGAATACCCGGGACAGGGGGGATCACCCCTCCACTTT.

This chain's CDR3 is CSARIDSQAYEQYF. CDR3 nucleotides: TGCAGTGCTAGGATCGACAGCCAAGCCTACGAGCAGTACTTC. The V call is TRBV20-1, the J call TRBJ2-7; D may be TRBD1 (5 bases). There are 14 residues in the CDR3. Trimming shortened V by 3 bases and J by 2 bases, and 14 bases separated the two germline ends. The germline gives CDR1 DFQATT, CDR2 SNEGSKA (reference sequence).

J is TRBJ1-4 and V is TRBV2; TRBD1 matches at 9 bases. The CDR3 runs 16 residues. V dropped 0 bases and J dropped 6; count of bases not matched to a gene: 5. CDR1 is SNHLY and CDR2 is FYNNEI in the germline V gene. CDR3 nucleotide sequence: TGTGCCAGCAGTGAAGCCTACAGGGGGCGGGATGAAAAACTGTTTTTT. Protein sequence: CASSEAYRGRDEKLFF.

V is TRBV7-9 and J is TRBJ2-1; 14 bases agree with TRBD2. Germline-derived CDR1 and CDR2 are SEHNR and FQNEAQ (reference sequence). The junction had 8 bases not matched to a gene; V was cut back by 5 bases and J by 8 bases. This CDR3 is 16 amino acids long. CDR3 sequence reads: CASSPYRGLAGDEQFF. The DNA of the CDR3 is TGTGCCAGCAGCCCCTACCGGGGACTAGCGGGAGATGAGCAGTTCTTC.

This clonotype was observed many times. DNA of the CDR3: TGTGCCAGCAGCTTACCCACGGGGATAGGCTATGGCTACACCTTC. Residues: CASSLPTGIGYGYTF. The chain combines TRBV7-2 with TRBJ1-2; the D is unclear. The V end was cut by 2 bases, the J end by 4 bases, with 14 bases between. The CDR3 totals 15 residues. Germline loops: CDR1 SGHTA, CDR2 FQGNSA. Full variable domain (outside the CDR3, taken from reference TRBV7-2 and TRBJ1-2): GAGVSQSPSNKVTEKGKDVELRCDPISGHTALYWYRQSLGQGLEFLIYFQGNSAPDKSGLPSDRFSAERTGGSVSTLTIQRTQQEDSAVYLCASSLPTGIGYGYTFGSGTRLTVV.